The 23 T cell receptor beta chains given below trace back to one sample, sequenced in a study of shared clonotypes between healthy human individuals. Libraries were prepared by immunoSEQ multiplex PCR; TCRdb keeps only in-frame clonotypes and omits some of them. The repertoire includes approximately 2,200,000 clones, about 93% of them detected once, and under 2% sits in the top ten. CD45RO negativity and positive selection for CCR7 defined naive CD8 cells, a population that excluded terminally differentiated effector memory CD45RA+ cells. The sequenced sample was naive CD8+ T cells from PBMCs. The receptors shown here come from a man in his late teens or twenties in good health. Some clones in this sample may be carry-over from other donors' samples.

The chain joins TRBV6-5 to TRBJ2-3; D is possibly TRBD2 (7 bases). V shed 2 bases and J shed 2 bases, with 11 bases lying between them. CDR1 MNHEY and CDR2 SVGAGI come from the germline V gene. This CDR3 spans 15 amino acids. CDR3 in DNA: TGTGCCAGCAGTTACGGGGGGGCGATCACAGATACGCAGTATTTT. Encoded protein: CASSYGGAITDTQYF.

This clone showed up just once. The chain employs TRBV6-5 and TRBJ1-1; 9 bases fit TRBD1. The V segment lost 6 bases and the J segment 4 bases; nucleotides outside the gene matches: 9. The germline gives CDR1 MNHEY, CDR2 SVGAGI. The length of the CDR3 is 15 residues. CDR3 nucleotides: TGTGCCAGCAGCCCGCTGGGACAGGGATCCACTGAAGCTTTCTTT. Residues: CASSPLGQGSTEAFF.

The rearrangement links TRBV21-1 to TRBJ2-6. TRBV21-1 has pseudogene status. This CDR3 region has 18 residues. The CDR3 loop reads CASSNGATLRIGANVLTF. CDR3 nucleotides: TGTGCCAGCAGCAACGGGGCTACGCTGAGGATCGGGGCCAACGTCCTGACTTTC.

Here the CDR3 reads CASSLKLTFYNEQFF. The CDR3 bases are TGTGCCAGCAGCTTAAAACTTACTTTCTACAATGAGCAGTTCTTC. The rearrangement links TRBV11-1 to TRBJ2-1; D unclear. The CDR3 consists of 15 residues. V lost 2 bases and J 3 bases, leaving 11 bases between the germline ends. Germline assignment: CDR1 SGHAT and CDR2 FQDESV (reference sequence).

V is TRBV6-1 and J is TRBJ2-7, with a weak D call TRBD2 (6 bases). Germline V lookup: CDR1 MNHNS, CDR2 SASEGT. The CDR3 is made up of 15 amino acids. Between the trimmed V and J ends, which lost 2 bases and 1 base, there was a span of 12 bases. The CDR3 here is CASSEYLAASYEQYF. CDR3 nucleotide sequence: TGTGCCAGCAGTGAATATTTAGCGGCTTCCTACGAGCAGTACTTC.

This clone has just one count. The chain combines TRBV7-9 with TRBJ2-1; the match to TRBD2 covers 13 bases. CDR3 length: 14 residues. Germline lookup yields CDR1 SEHNR and CDR2 FQNEAQ (reference sequence). Trimming removed 4 bases from V and 9 bases from J; junction bases left unmatched: 3. In nucleotides, the CDR3 is TGTGCCAGCAGCTGGACTAGCGGGAGTGGTGAGCAGTTCTTC. Translated: CASSWTSGSGEQFF.

The chain has TRBV19 and TRBJ2-7; D is ambiguous. Trimming removed 3 bases at V and 7 bases at J, with 16 bases between. From germline, CDR1 is LNHDA and CDR2 SQIVND (reference sequence). CDR3 size: 14 residues. The CDR3 bases are TGTGCCAGTAGTATTGATCCGCTTCTAGGGGAGCAGTACTTC. This encodes CASSIDPLLGEQYF.

The rearrangement uses TRBV21-1 and TRBJ1-2; the table's D call of TRBD1 was not tested on the DNA. TRBV21-1 is annotated as a pseudogene. This CDR3 is 18 amino acids long. The CDR3, as DNA: TGTGCCAGCAGCAAATCCTCCCCGCGTACAGGGGGTGGCTATGGCTACACCTTC. It yields the protein CASSKSSPRTGGGYGYTF.

J is TRBJ1-4 and V is TRBV6-1, with 8 bases aligning to TRBD1. The V gene end was trimmed by 4 bases and the J gene end by 6 bases; junction bases not matched to a gene: 7. Germline loops: CDR1 MNHNS, CDR2 SASEGT. The CDR3 runs 15 residues. The CDR3 spells CASSGETGEDEKLFF. The CDR3 coding sequence is TGTGCCAGCAGTGGTGAGACAGGGGAAGATGAAAAACTGTTTTTT.

The chain employs TRBV6-5 and TRBJ2-2, with D perhaps TRBD1 or TRBD2 (5 bases each). V was clipped by 1 base and J by 6 bases, with 15 bases between them. Germline V lookup: CDR1 MNHEY, CDR2 SVGAGI. This CDR3 is built from 16 residues. As DNA, the CDR3 is TGTGCCAGCAGTTACTACGTAACGGGGCCGGCCGGGGAGCTGTTTTTT. This translates into CASSYYVTGPAGELFF.

To note about this clone: This sample also contains other DNA sequences that code for the same CDR3. V usage is TRBV7-9 and J usage is TRBJ1-1; TRBD1 matches 8 bases. CDR1 and CDR2 from the germline V gene are SEHNR and FQNEAQ (reference sequence). The CDR3 runs to 14 residues. V shed 5 bases, J shed 1 base, and the junction held 3 bases outside the gene matches. The DNA for the CDR3 is TGTGCCAGCAGCCTAGGACAGGGGAACACTGAAGCTTTCTTT. It yields the protein CASSLGQGNTEAFF.

The V and J genes are TRBV4-3 and TRBJ2-7; D not certain. Germline CDR1 is LGHNA and CDR2 is YSLEER. Between the trimmed V and J ends, which lost 4 bases and 4 bases, there was a span of 17 bases. CDR3 size: 15 residues. The CDR3 sequence is CASSPKRPPAYEQYF. CDR3 DNA: TGCGCCAGCAGCCCCAAGAGGCCCCCAGCTTACGAGCAGTACTTC.

The chain uses TRBV5-1 and TRBJ1-1, with D possibly being TRBD1 (5 bases). In germline, CDR1 is SGHRS, CDR2 YFSETQ. The CDR3 extends over 15 amino acids. Between the trimmed V and J ends, which lost 1 base and 3 bases, there was a span of 13 bases. CDR3 loop: CASSLWRGLYTEAFF. DNA of the CDR3: TGCGCCAGCAGCTTGTGGCGGGGCCTTTACACTGAAGCTTTCTTT.

The count of this clone is one. V and J are TRBV30 and TRBJ1-2, with D perhaps matching TRBD1 (6 bases). CDR1 and CDR2 from the germline V gene are GTSNPN and SVGIG (reference sequence). The CDR3 consists of 12 residues. With 4 bases removed from V and 5 bases from J, the gap between germline ends came to 11 bases. The CDR3 region is CAWMGGGYGYTF. The CDR3 coding sequence is TGTGCCTGGATGGGAGGGGGGTATGGCTACACCTTC.

V and J are TRBV4-1 and TRBJ2-3; D might be TRBD2 (6 bases). The CDR3 is 16 amino acids. V lost 1 base and J 3 bases, leaving 14 bases between the germline ends. The germline CDR1 and CDR2 sequences are MGHRA and YSYEKL. CDR3 amino acids: CASSQGRGLATDTQYF. CDR3 nucleotides: TGCGCCAGCAGCCAAGGAAGGGGACTTGCGACAGATACGCAGTATTTT.

The rearrangement joins TRBV6-1 to TRBJ1-1, with 8 bases that match TRBD1. Germline loops: CDR1 MNHNS, CDR2 SASEGT. Trimming cost V 6 bases and J 4 bases; bases outside gene matches: 4. The CDR3 contains 13 residues. The CDR3 DNA reads TGTGCCAGCAGCCCAGGGGGCTCCACTGAAGCTTTCTTT. This encodes CASSPGGSTEAFF.

This chain links TRBV2 with TRBJ2-7, with 8 bases lining up with TRBD2. The CDR3 covers 14 residues. Germline assignment: CDR1 SNHLY and CDR2 FYNNEI. J was trimmed by 0 bases and V by 7 bases; bases with no gene match: 5. Here the CDR3 DNA reads TGTGCCAGCAATAGCGGGATGATCTCCTACGAGCAGTACTTC. It codes for CASNSGMISYEQYF.

The V gene is TRBV7-9, the J gene TRBJ2-5, with a possible D match to TRBD1 (7 bases). In germline, CDR1 is SEHNR, CDR2 FQNEAQ (reference sequence). Trimming took 5 bases from V and 6 from J, leaving 22 bases between them. This CDR3 comprises 16 residues. The CDR3: CASSHLGQGGAKTQYF. CDR3 in DNA: TGTGCCAGCAGCCACTTGGGCCAGGGGGGCGCGAAGACCCAGTACTTC.

The rearrangement uses TRBV5-1 and TRBJ2-7; D uncertain. Germline V gene data show CDR1 as SGHRS and CDR2 as YFSETQ. The CDR3 has 13 residues. Deletions cut 7 bases from V and 1 base from J, with 12 bases between. The CDR3 bases are TGCGCCAGCGGACCGGACCGATCCTACGAGCAGTACTTC. Its protein product is CASGPDRSYEQYF.

This chain links TRBV2 with TRBJ2-7; possible D gene TRBD1, 5 bases. V was trimmed by 2 bases and J by 6 bases, leaving 14 bases between them. This CDR3 contains 14 residues. Germline V lookup: CDR1 SNHLY, CDR2 FYNNEI. The CDR3 bases are TGTGCCAGCAGTGAATCTGGGGCGGTGAGCGAGCAGTACTTC. Protein: CASSESGAVSEQYF.

This clone was recorded only once. Other DNA variants within this sample encode the same CDR3. This chain connects TRBV4-1 to TRBJ2-7; 9 bases align to TRBD2. The ends lost 4 bases at V and 3 bases at J; junction bases unmatched: 7. The length of the CDR3 is 15 residues. Germline CDR1 and CDR2: MGHRA and YSYEKL. For the CDR3, the DNA is TGCGCCAGCAGCCTGAGAGCGGGAGGAGTCTACGAGCAGTACTTC. It yields the protein CASSLRAGGVYEQYF.

This rearrangement joins TRBV19 to TRBJ2-3; 7 positions agree with TRBD2. The V gene end was trimmed by 8 bases and the J gene end by 1 base; junction bases not matched to a gene: 3. The CDR3 spans 13 residues. Germline assignment: CDR1 LNHDA and CDR2 SQIVND (reference sequence). The CDR3 loop reads CASRAGGTDTQYF. CDR3 in DNA: TGTGCCAGTCGGGCGGGGGGCACAGATACGCAGTATTTT. Supplemented by reference TRBV19 and TRBJ2-3, the full variable domain reads DGGITQSPKYLFRKEGQNVTLSCEQNLNHDAMYWYRQDPGQGLRLIYYSQIVNDFQKGDIAEGYSVSREKKESFPLTVTSAQKNPTAFYLCASRAGGTDTQYFGPGTRLTVL.

This chain uses TRBV5-6 with TRBJ2-3; a possible D gene is TRBD1 (6 bases). Germline V CDR1 and CDR2: SGHDT, YYEEEE. This CDR3 has 16 amino acids. V was cut by 4 bases and J by 5 bases, with 20 bases left in between. The CDR3 DNA sequence: TGTGCCAGCAGCCGAACGACAGGAATCAAGGGAGATACGCAGTATTTT. As protein: CASSRTTGIKGDTQYF.